This TCR beta chain is from a study of CD8 T cells in ankylosing spondylitis. This CDR3 region has 13 residues. V lost 4 bases and J lost 7, with 11 bases in between. Germline lookup yields CDR1 KGHSH and CDR2 LQKENI. General study results and limits: What appeared characteristic of ankylosing spondylitis blood was a TCR beta motif of several highly homologous variants. Peripheral blood held disease-linked clones only at relatively low frequency, and these were CD8+. Past studies reported some motif variants in reactive arthritis synovial fluid and blood. Disease-linked clones reportedly showed significant enrichment in matched ankylosing spondylitis synovial fluid.

The TCR beta libraries were generated through quantitative 5'-RACE incorporating molecular barcodes. TCRdb reanalysed the 5' RACE reads using MiXCR and keeps one entry per CDR3 protein. The sample carries about 420,000 distinct CDR3 sequences, approximately 20% recorded once. This clonotype was seen ten or more times. Antigen unknown. The TCR sequence derives from a male donor with ankylosing spondylitis. The rearrangement uses TRBV18 and TRBJ1-5; D perhaps matches TRBD1 (5 bases). Material: blood, either unsorted or a sorted T cell fraction (not recorded which). The CDR3 spells CASSRGGEQPQHF. In DNA, the CDR3 is TGTGCCAGCTCACGGGGGGGGGAGCAGCCCCAGCATTTT.